This T cell receptor beta chain was documented in a study of human T cells and chemical hapten exposure. Study details: Donors were sensitized with 2% DPC on the upper inner arm. General study results and limits: Expanded TCRs clustered into significantly more large CDR3 similarity groups than controls, the analysis revealed.

On this clonotype itself: Its antigen remains unidentified.

TCRdb processed the RACE reads anew with MiXCR; each CDR3 protein has one entry. The data contain more than 90,000 distinct CDR3 sequences, about 10% of them seen just once; the ten biggest clones take up less than 2.5%. CDR1 and CDR2 from the germline V gene are SGHTA and FQGNSA. The CDR3 has 16 amino acids. Losses at the gene ends were 0 bases for V and 7 bases for J; bases not matched to a gene: 8. Sample time point: patch test 1, 2 weeks after DPC sensitization. Treatment given: therapeutic diphenylcyclopropenone sensitization with weekly scalp DPC. Sequencing started from total RNA isolated from unfractionated whole blood.

The V and J genes are TRBV7-2 and TRBJ2-7; 11 bases agree with TRBD2. The sequencing used whole blood, collected in connection with sensitization to the hapten diphenylcyclopropenone (DPC). The receptor comes from a man aged 35 to 55 with alopecia areata. Some clones in this sample may be carry-over from other donors' samples. CDR3 in amino acids: CASSLAGLAGGGEQYF. CDR3 in DNA: TGTGCCAGCAGCTTAGCGGGGCTAGCGGGGGGAGGGGAGCAGTACTTC.